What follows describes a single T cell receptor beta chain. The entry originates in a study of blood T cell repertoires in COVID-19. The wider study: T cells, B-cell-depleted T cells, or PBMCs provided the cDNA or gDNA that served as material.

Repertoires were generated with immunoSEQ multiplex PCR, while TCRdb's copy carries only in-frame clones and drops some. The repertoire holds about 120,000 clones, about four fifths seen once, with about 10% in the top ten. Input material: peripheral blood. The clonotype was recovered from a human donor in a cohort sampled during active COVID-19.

DNA for the CDR3: TGTGCCAGCAGCTTAGTTCGGGGGGGCAATGAGCAGTTCTTC. Protein sequence: CASSLVRGGNEQFF. The chain links TRBV7-9 to TRBJ2-1; TRBD2 matches at 8 bases. The germline CDR1 and CDR2 sequences are SEHNR and FQNEAQ (reference sequence). V trimming: 1 base; J trimming: 6 bases; junction bases outside the gene matches: 2. The CDR3 runs 14 residues.